This T cell receptor (beta chain) stems from a study of T cells after yellow fever vaccination. The CDR3 runs to 15 residues. V was cut by 0 bases and J by 0 bases, with 9 bases left in between. CDR1 LGHNA and CDR2 YNFKEQ come from the germline V gene. MiXCR was run by TCRdb on the 5' RACE reads, yielding one entry per CDR3 protein. This repertoire shows about 550,000 distinct CDR3 sequences, 15% to 20% found once; its top ten account for roughly an eighth. For this clonotype: The antigen remains unidentified.

Findings of the study overall: Any FACS-sorted repertoire could hold abundant clonotypes that contaminate it from the bulk population. Relatively few clonotypes were ones that appeared in both CD4 and CD8 compartments. Though weaker, the secondary response peaked faster, on day 5 versus 15. Reappearance after the booster was seen for most primary-vaccination clones, at about 95% CD4 and around 88% CD8.

Source: PBMCs, taken 15 days after the yellow fever booster vaccination. This TCR derives from a man aged 30 to 39 who received the YFV17D yellow fever vaccine. The chain is built from TRBV4-2 and TRBJ2-7; D possibly matches TRBD1 or TRBD2 (5 bases each). The CDR3 spells CASSQDRDASYEQYF. The CDR3 DNA is TGTGCCAGCAGCCAAGACCGGGACGCCTCCTACGAGCAGTACTTC.